This T cell receptor (beta chain) was obtained from a study of T cell repertoires in cytomegalovirus infection. Study-level points and caveats: In two of eight donors, the top clonotype was HLA-C-restricted CMV-specific.

From the reads, TCRdb called clonotypes with MiXCR, one entry per CDR3 protein. This table holds about 600,000 distinct CDR3 sequences, approximately 24% found once. Many counts were recorded for this clonotype. Its specificity is not known. Between the trimmed V and J ends, which lost 1 base and 0 bases, there was a span of 13 bases. This CDR3 is 17 amino acids long. The germline V gene encodes CDR1 SGHVS and CDR2 FNYEAQ. V usage is TRBV7-6 and J usage is TRBJ2-1, with D perhaps matching TRBD2 (5 bases). The receptor's source is a human donor in good health (CMV status not recorded). Some clones in this sample may be carry-over from other donors' samples. The sequencing input was CD8+ T cells from PBMCs. This CDR3 reads CASSLDGRVSSYNEQFF. Here the CDR3 DNA reads TGTGCCAGCAGCTTAGACGGGCGGGTGAGCTCCTACAATGAGCAGTTCTTC.